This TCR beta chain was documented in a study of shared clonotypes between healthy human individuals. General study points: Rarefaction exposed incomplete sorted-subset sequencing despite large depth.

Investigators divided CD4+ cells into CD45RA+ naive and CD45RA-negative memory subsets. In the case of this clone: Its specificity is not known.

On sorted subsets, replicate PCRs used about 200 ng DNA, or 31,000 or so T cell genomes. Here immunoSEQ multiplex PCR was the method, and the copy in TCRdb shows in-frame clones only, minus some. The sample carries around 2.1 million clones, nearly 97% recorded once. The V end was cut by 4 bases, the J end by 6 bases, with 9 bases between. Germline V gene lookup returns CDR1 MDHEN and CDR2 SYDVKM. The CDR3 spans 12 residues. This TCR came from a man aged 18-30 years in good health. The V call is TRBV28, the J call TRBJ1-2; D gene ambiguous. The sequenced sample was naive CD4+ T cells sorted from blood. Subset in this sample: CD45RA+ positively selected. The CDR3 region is CASSSYSDGYTF. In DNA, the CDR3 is TGTGCCAGCAGTTCCTACAGTGATGGCTACACCTTC.